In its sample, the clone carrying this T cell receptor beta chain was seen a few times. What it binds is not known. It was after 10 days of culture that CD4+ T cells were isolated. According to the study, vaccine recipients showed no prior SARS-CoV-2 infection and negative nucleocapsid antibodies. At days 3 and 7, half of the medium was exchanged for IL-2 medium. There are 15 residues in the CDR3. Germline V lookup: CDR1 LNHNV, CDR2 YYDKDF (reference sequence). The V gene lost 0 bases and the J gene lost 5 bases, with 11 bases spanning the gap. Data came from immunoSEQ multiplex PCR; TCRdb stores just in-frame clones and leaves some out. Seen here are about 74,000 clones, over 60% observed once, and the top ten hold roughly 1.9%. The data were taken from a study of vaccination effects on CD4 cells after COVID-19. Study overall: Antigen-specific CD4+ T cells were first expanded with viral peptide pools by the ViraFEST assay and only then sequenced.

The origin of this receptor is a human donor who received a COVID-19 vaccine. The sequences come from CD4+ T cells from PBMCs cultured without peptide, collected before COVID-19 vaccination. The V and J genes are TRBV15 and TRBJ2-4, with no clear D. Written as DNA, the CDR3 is TGTGCCACCAGCAGAGATACCGGGTATGAAAACATTCAGTACTTC. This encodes CATSRDTGYENIQYF.